Listed below are T cell receptor beta chains from one sample, sequenced in a study of tumor-infiltrating lymphocytes in primary liver carcinoma. TCRdb used MiXCR to reprocess the multiplex PCR reads, holding one entry per CDR3 protein. The sample comprises tens of thousands of distinct CDR3 sequences, about three quarters of which are singletons, and about 25% rests with the top ten. The sample consisted of liver tumor tissue from sampling region 2. These receptor sequences come from a man aged 35 to 55 with primary liver carcinoma and hepatitis B virus infection. The CDR3 runs from the conserved cysteine through the conserved F or W. The D gene is left open where the match is weak. Size values are once, few and many counts, or a class for expanded clones, and some rows have none.

j_call: TRBJ1-1
clone_size: NA
v_call: TRBV12-3/TRBV12-4
d_call: NA
cdr3_aa: CASSTNILTETFF
cdr3_nt: TGTGCCAGCAGCACCAACATCTTGACTGAAACTTTCTTT

j_call: TRBJ1-6
clone_size: many
v_call: TRBV4-2
d_call: NA
cdr3_aa: CASSQGHREYNSPLHF
cdr3_nt: TGTGCCAGCAGCCAAGGTCATAGGGAATATAATTCACCCCTCCACTTT

j_call: TRBJ1-2
clone_size: NA
v_call: TRBV11-2
d_call: NA
cdr3_aa: CASSLLPDGDYGYTF
cdr3_nt: TGTGCCAGCAGCTTACTCCCAGACGGCGACTATGGCTACACCTTC

j_call: TRBJ2-2
clone_size: NA
v_call: TRBV12-3/TRBV12-4
d_call: NA
cdr3_aa: CASSLHPGFNAGELFF
cdr3_nt: TGTGCCAGCAGTTTACACCCAGGGTTCAACGCCGGGGAGCTGTTTTTT

j_call: TRBJ2-1
clone_size: NA
v_call: TRBV6-5
d_call: NA
cdr3_aa: CASSPLTPGQSFNEQFF
cdr3_nt: TGTGCCAGCAGTCCCCTTACTCCAGGACAGAGCTTCAATGAGCAGTTCTTC

j_call: TRBJ2-2
clone_size: many
v_call: TRBV28
d_call: NA
cdr3_aa: CASTVYGGGLGTGELFF
cdr3_nt: TGTGCCAGCACCGTGTATGGTGGGGGTCTTGGGACCGGGGAGCTGTTTTTT

j_call: TRBJ2-3
clone_size: NA
v_call: TRBV6-1
d_call: TRBD2
cdr3_aa: CASSEQASGAYSTDTQYF
cdr3_nt: TGTGCCAGCAGTGAACAAGCTAGCGGGGCGTATAGCACAGATACGCAGTATTTT

j_call: TRBJ1-1
clone_size: many
v_call: TRBV24-1
d_call: TRBD1
cdr3_aa: CATTSAGGRAFF
cdr3_nt: TGTGCCACCACCTCTGCAGGGGGGAGAGCTTTCTTT

j_call: TRBJ2-7
clone_size: NA
v_call: TRBV5-4
d_call: NA
cdr3_aa: CANSLSVKSYVQYF
cdr3_nt: TGTGCCAACAGCTTGTCTGTGAAATCCTACGTGCAGTACTTC

j_call: TRBJ2-1
clone_size: NA
v_call: TRBV19
d_call: NA
cdr3_aa: CASRRRPNNEQFF
cdr3_nt: TGTGCCAGCCGCAGGAGACCCAACAATGAGCAGTTCTTC

j_call: TRBJ2-3
clone_size: once
v_call: TRBV29-1
d_call: TRBD2
cdr3_aa: CSVDIAGSRTYTQYF
cdr3_nt: TGCAGCGTTGACATAGCGGGTTCCAGAACATATACGCAGTATTTT

j_call: TRBJ1-3
clone_size: NA
v_call: TRBV7-9
d_call: NA
cdr3_aa: CASSLRDIISGNTIYF
cdr3_nt: TGTGCCAGCAGCTTACGGGACATTATCTCCGGAAACACCATATATTTT

j_call: TRBJ1-1
clone_size: NA
v_call: TRBV20-1
d_call: NA
cdr3_aa: CSARDRYNTEAFF
cdr3_nt: TGCAGTGCTAGAGACCGGTATAACACTGAAGCTTTCTTT

j_call: TRBJ2-1
clone_size: few
v_call: TRBV10-1
d_call: NA
cdr3_aa: CTSSESIYPLDEQFF
cdr3_nt: TGCACCAGCAGTGAGTCCATTTATCCCCTCGATGAGCAGTTCTTC

j_call: TRBJ1-2
clone_size: NA
v_call: TRBV11-2
d_call: NA
cdr3_aa: CVSREGDTTYGYTF
cdr3_nt: TGTGTCAGCAGAGAGGGGGACACCACTTATGGCTACACCTTC

j_call: TRBJ2-7
clone_size: once
v_call: TRBV6-5
d_call: NA
cdr3_aa: CASSYRLSYERYF
cdr3_nt: TGTGCCAGCAGTTACAGACTCTCTTACGAGCGGTACTTC

j_call: TRBJ2-1
clone_size: many
v_call: TRBV7-9
d_call: NA
cdr3_aa: CASSLGVTHLNEQFF
cdr3_nt: TGTGCCAGCAGCTTAGGAGTCACCCACTTAAATGAGCAGTTCTTC

j_call: TRBJ2-2
clone_size: few
v_call: TRBV2
d_call: NA
cdr3_aa: CASSLGITGELFF
cdr3_nt: TGTGCCAGCAGTTTGGGAATCACCGGGGAGCTGTTTTTT

j_call: TRBJ2-7
clone_size: NA
v_call: TRBV11-2
d_call: TRBD2
cdr3_aa: CARNFRLARLEVEQYF
cdr3_nt: TGTGCCAGGAACTTCAGACTAGCACGTCTGGAGGTGGAGCAGTACTTC

j_call: TRBJ1-6
clone_size: many
v_call: TRBV14
d_call: NA
cdr3_aa: CASSHALIGAPLHF
cdr3_nt: TGTGCCAGCAGCCACGCCCTTATTGGTGCGCCCCTCCACTTT

j_call: TRBJ2-7
clone_size: NA
v_call: TRBV6-5
d_call: NA
cdr3_aa: CASSHHSTPLEQYF
cdr3_nt: TGTGCCAGCAGTCACCACTCAACCCCTCTCGAGCAGTACTTC

j_call: TRBJ2-7
clone_size: NA
v_call: TRBV20-1
d_call: NA
cdr3_aa: CSAVARGSYEQYF
cdr3_nt: TGCAGTGCAGTAGCGAGAGGGTCCTACGAGCAGTACTTC

j_call: TRBJ2-3
clone_size: NA
v_call: TRBV12-3/TRBV12-4
d_call: NA
cdr3_aa: CASSLDLQGWDTQYF
cdr3_nt: TGTGCCAGCAGCTTAGATCTGCAGGGTTGGGATACGCAGTATTTT

j_call: TRBJ1-1
clone_size: NA
v_call: TRBV5-1
d_call: NA
cdr3_aa: CASILYPTENIEAFF
cdr3_nt: TGCGCCAGCATCTTGTATCCCACAGAGAACATTGAAGCTTTCTTT

j_call: TRBJ2-1
clone_size: once
v_call: TRBV10-3
d_call: NA
cdr3_aa: CAICGGSREQFF
cdr3_nt: TGTGCCATCTGTGGAGGCAGCCGAGAGCAGTTCTTC

j_call: TRBJ2-2
clone_size: NA
v_call: TRBV5-1
d_call: NA
cdr3_aa: CASSFRNSENAGELFF
cdr3_nt: TGCGCCAGCAGCTTCCGCAATAGCGAGAATGCCGGGGAGCTGTTTTTT

j_call: TRBJ2-5
clone_size: few
v_call: TRBV29-1
d_call: TRBD2
cdr3_aa: CSVGGRAAEAQYF
cdr3_nt: TGCAGCGTTGGTGGGAGGGCTGCTGAGGCCCAGTATTTC

j_call: TRBJ2-1
clone_size: NA
v_call: TRBV6-5
d_call: NA
cdr3_aa: CASSPTWNNEQFF
cdr3_nt: TGTGCCAGCAGCCCAACATGGAACAATGAACAGTTCTTC

j_call: TRBJ2-1
clone_size: NA
v_call: TRBV12-3/TRBV12-4
d_call: TRBD2
cdr3_aa: CARRGLAGLNEQFF
cdr3_nt: TGTGCCAGACGCGGACTAGCGGGTCTCAATGAGCAGTTCTTC

j_call: TRBJ2-7
clone_size: once
v_call: TRBV6-1
d_call: NA
cdr3_aa: CVSSLDESYEHYF
cdr3_nt: TGTGTCAGCAGTCTCGATGAATCCTATGAGCACTACTTC

j_call: TRBJ2-7
clone_size: NA
v_call: TRBV5-1
d_call: TRBD2
cdr3_aa: CSSTLGPGLGSYEQYF
cdr3_nt: TGCTCCAGCACCTTGGGGCCGGGACTAGGGTCCTACGAGCAGTACTTC

j_call: TRBJ2-1
clone_size: once
v_call: TRBV4-1
d_call: NA
cdr3_aa: CVSNQRSVTYNEQFF
cdr3_nt: TGCGTCAGCAACCAAAGATCTGTGACCTACAACGAGCAGTTCTTC

j_call: TRBJ2-2
clone_size: NA
v_call: TRBV11-2
d_call: NA
cdr3_aa: CANSLVRAYPGTGGLFF
cdr3_nt: TGTGCTAACAGCTTAGTTCGGGCGTACCCAGGGACCGGGGGGCTGTTTTTT

j_call: TRBJ2-5
clone_size: NA
v_call: TRBV5-4
d_call: TRBD2
cdr3_aa: CASSTLSGRFQVTQYF
cdr3_nt: TGTGCCAGCAGCACCCTTAGCGGGAGGTTTCAAGTGACCCAGTACTTC

j_call: TRBJ2-1
clone_size: NA
v_call: TRBV12-3/TRBV12-4
d_call: TRBD2
cdr3_aa: CTSSLAGGPSGYEQFF
cdr3_nt: TGTACCAGTAGTTTAGCGGGAGGGCCTAGTGGGTATGAGCAATTCTTC

j_call: TRBJ2-1
clone_size: few
v_call: TRBV24-1
d_call: NA
cdr3_aa: CATSDFLDRGQFF
cdr3_nt: TGTGCCACCAGTGATTTCCTGGACCGGGGGCAGTTCTTC

j_call: TRBJ2-3
clone_size: once
v_call: TRBV11-2
d_call: NA
cdr3_aa: CASSLPTGGGTDTQYF
cdr3_nt: TGTGCCAGCAGCCTCCCGACTGGCGGCGGCACAGATACACAGTATTTT

j_call: TRBJ1-6
clone_size: NA
v_call: TRBV18
d_call: NA
cdr3_aa: CASSPRAADNSSLHF
cdr3_nt: TGTGCCAGCTCACCGCGGGCAGCGGATAATTCATCCCTTCACTTT

j_call: TRBJ2-7
clone_size: NA
v_call: TRBV6-6
d_call: NA
cdr3_aa: CASSCLGGESYEQYF
cdr3_nt: TGTGCCAGCAGTTGCCTCGGTGGGGAGTCCTACGAGCAGTACTTC

j_call: TRBJ1-4
clone_size: once
v_call: TRBV6-6
d_call: NA
cdr3_aa: CVSSFSLATNEKLFF
cdr3_nt: TGTGTCAGCAGTTTCTCGCTTGCAACTAATGAAAAACTGTTCTTT

j_call: TRBJ1-4
clone_size: once
v_call: TRBV16
d_call: NA
cdr3_aa: CASSRSGAINEKLFF
cdr3_nt: TGTGCCAGCAGCCGATCGGGGGCAATTAATGAAAAACTGTTTTTT